The sequence of this T cell receptor (beta chain) was determined in a study of blood T cells in healthy people across ages. General study points: Long-lived donors had more naive CD4+ cells and higher diversity than aged donors. Higher naive T cell percentage went strongly together with higher TCR beta diversity. Diversity of TCR beta per million T cells declined in a roughly linear way with age.

Germline V gene data show CDR1 as SGHVS and CDR2 as FQNEAQ. CDR3 length equals 15 residues. V lost 2 bases and J 2 bases, leaving 13 bases between the germline ends. About this clonotype itself: What it binds is unknown.

Every sample gave at least 5 micrograms of total RNA when it was extracted. With a J-beta primer mix and a sample-barcoded 5' primer, a second PCR ran roughly 6 to 11 cycles. MiXCR, run by TCRdb on the 5' RACE reads, gives a single entry per CDR3 protein. The repertoire consists of approximately 1.5 million distinct CDR3 sequences, with 42% occurring once and the leading ten covering about 4%. This clonotype originated in a woman under 30 in good health. The source material was blood. This rearrangement joins TRBV7-8 to TRBJ2-7; D is perhaps TRBD1 or TRBD2 (7 bases each). CDR3 amino acids: CASSLPGGGTYEQYF. DNA for the CDR3: TGTGCCAGCAGCTTACCAGGGGGGGGAACCTACGAGCAGTACTTC.